A single sample gave rise to the 9 T cell receptor beta chains below, sequenced in a study of T cell responses to AZD1222 COVID-19 vaccine. Measured with immunoSEQ multiplex PCR; TCRdb has only the in-frame clones, and not every one. The sample has fewer than 120,000 clones, around 85% seen once; the top ten hold about 4.6%. The specimen comprised peripheral blood, sampled on day 0 of AZD1222 vaccination. The source is an adult in good health.

This clone appeared a few times. The chain couples TRBV11-2 to TRBJ1-6; D is possibly TRBD1 (5 bases). Germline loops: CDR1 SGHAT, CDR2 FQNNGV. Trimming took off 10 bases at V and 7 bases at J, with 17 bases between the two ends. This CDR3 contains 14 residues. The chain's CDR3 is CATRRAGQNSPLHF. CDR3 coding DNA: TGTGCCACCCGTAGGGCAGGGCAGAATTCACCCCTCCACTTT.

This clone was found once. This chain uses TRBV7-9 with TRBJ1-5, with TRBD1 as a possible D gene (5 bases). Germline CDR1 SEHNR, CDR2 FQNEAQ (reference sequence). Deletions cut 5 bases from V and 4 bases from J, with 12 bases between. The CDR3 length is 14 residues. As DNA, the CDR3 is TGTGCCAGCAGCGGACAAGGGAATAATCAGCCCCAGCATTTT. It is translated as CASSGQGNNQPQHF.

On this clone itself: This specimen includes other DNA sequences encoding the same CDR3. V usage is TRBV6-5 and J usage is TRBJ1-5; D is possibly TRBD1 (6 bases). V shed 4 bases and J shed 0 bases, with 10 bases lying between them. The CDR3 sequence is 15 residues long. The germline V gene encodes CDR1 MNHEY and CDR2 SVGAGI. The CDR3 nucleotides are TGTGCCAGCAGTTTAACAGGGAATAGCAATCAGCCCCAGCATTTT. Translation gives CASSLTGNSNQPQHF.

V usage is TRBV6-6 and J usage is TRBJ2-3, with TRBD1 as a possible D gene (5 bases). The CDR3 length is 13 residues. Trimming took 6 bases from V and 0 from J, leaving 7 bases between them. Germline-derived CDR1 and CDR2 are MNHNY and SVGAGI (reference sequence). The CDR3 DNA sequence: TGTGCCAGCAGCGCAGGGAGCACAGATACGCAGTATTTT. This translates into CASSAGSTDTQYF.

The chain joins TRBV9 to TRBJ2-7; D is possibly TRBD1 (5 bases). Trimming stripped 4 bases from V and 4 bases from J, with 18 bases between. The CDR3 covers 15 residues. The germline V gene encodes CDR1 SGDLS and CDR2 YYNGEE. CDR3 residues: CASSTQPGQQYEQYF. In DNA, the CDR3 is TGTGCCAGCAGCACCCAGCCAGGGCAGCAATACGAGCAGTACTTC.

This rearrangement joins TRBV27 to TRBJ2-1; D possibly corresponds to TRBD2 (6 bases). V shed 1 base and J shed 0 bases, with 16 bases lying between them. Germline V gene lookup returns CDR1 MNHEY and CDR2 SMNVEV (reference sequence). This CDR3 is built from 18 residues. The CDR3 sequence is CASSLYGGNTASYNEQFF. In DNA, the CDR3 is TGTGCCAGCAGTTTATACGGGGGTAACACAGCCTCCTACAATGAGCAGTTCTTC.

The J gene is TRBJ1-2, the V gene TRBV2, with D hard to call. In germline, CDR1 is SNHLY, CDR2 FYNNEI. V was pared by 3 bases and J by 3 bases, with 5 bases between. The CDR3 contains 12 residues. In nucleotides, the CDR3 is TGTGCCAGCAGTGATTTCGACTATGGCTACACCTTC. Translating it yields CASSDFDYGYTF.

This chain links TRBV18 with TRBJ1-1, with 7 bases matching TRBD1. This CDR3 comprises 12 residues. Germline CDR1 reads KGHSH; CDR2 reads LQKENI. Trimming cost V 5 bases and J 7 bases; bases outside gene matches: 4. CDR3 nucleotides: TGTGCCAGCTCAAACAGGGGTAGTGAAGCTTTCTTT. Its protein product is CASSNRGSEAFF.

V is TRBV28 and J is TRBJ2-7, with D perhaps TRBD1 or TRBD2 (5 bases each). Between the trimmed V and J ends, which lost 7 bases and 2 bases, there was a span of 12 bases. Germline V lookup: CDR1 MDHEN, CDR2 SYDVKM. This CDR3 is built from 13 residues. CDR3 bases: TGTGCCAGCACCCCAGGGAGCCCCTACGAGCAGTACTTC. As protein: CASTPGSPYEQYF.